These 28 T cell receptor beta chains were sequenced from one sample in a study of shared clonotypes between healthy human individuals. TCRdb's table, derived via immunoSEQ multiplex PCR, lists solely in-frame clones and lacks some. Altogether a few million clones are present, about 94% being singletons, with the ten largest covering around 0.13%. The specimen sequenced was naive CD4+ T cells sorted from blood. Subset specified: CD45RA+ positively selected. The receptors originated from a man aged 18 to 29 in good health.

The V call is TRBV6-4, the J call TRBJ2-3, with D tentatively TRBD2 (7 bases). This CDR3 has 16 amino acids. Trimming left V 5 bases short and J 5 bases short, with 20 bases between. CDR1 is MRHNA and CDR2 is SNTAGT in the germline V gene. CDR3 loop: CASSPLMGGARDTQYF. The DNA for the CDR3 is TGTGCCAGCAGTCCCCTTATGGGGGGGGCCAGAGATACGCAGTATTTT.

This clone was found once. This chain joins TRBV30 and TRBJ2-7, with D possibly being TRBD1 or TRBD2 (5 bases each). The CDR3 runs 11 residues. The V gene's germline CDR1 is GTSNPN and CDR2 SVGIG (reference sequence). Trimming stripped 0 bases from V and 9 bases from J, with 9 bases between. The DNA for the CDR3 is TGTGCCTGGAGTGTCGGGGACCGGCAGTACTTC. Residues: CAWSVGDRQYF.

The genes are TRBV5-4 and TRBJ1-1; D gene unclear. The V end lost 4 bases, the J end lost 7 bases, and 17 bases lay between the germline ends. The CDR3 covers 14 residues. The V gene's germline CDR1 is SGHNT and CDR2 YYREEE (reference sequence). Here the CDR3 DNA reads TGTGCCAGCAGCCCAGGCGGGGAAATGGGTGAAGCTTTCTTT. Translating gives CASSPGGEMGEAFF.

J is TRBJ2-2 and V is TRBV19; a weak D match, TRBD2 (5 bases). Deletions cut 3 bases from V and 5 bases from J, with 19 bases between. CDR3 size: 17 residues. CDR1 and CDR2 (germline): LNHDA, SQIVND (reference sequence). CDR3 in amino acids: CASSIFSSGSRTGELFF. The CDR3 region has the DNA TGTGCCAGTAGTATTTTTTCCAGCGGCTCACGAACCGGGGAGCTGTTTTTT.

As to this clone: This sample also contains other DNA sequences that code for the same CDR3. The chain links TRBV4-1 to TRBJ1-4; no definite D call. Trimming took off 2 bases at V and 7 bases at J, with 8 bases between the two ends. CDR3 size: 13 residues. CDR1 MGHRA and CDR2 YSYEKL come from the germline V gene. The CDR3 loop reads CASSQTRGEKLFF. The CDR3 nucleotides are TGCGCCAGCAGCCAAACCCGGGGTGAAAAACTGTTTTTT.

The rearrangement joins TRBV27 to TRBJ2-6, with D unclear. The CDR3 is 13 residues long. Germline CDR1 reads MNHEY; CDR2 reads SMNVEV (reference sequence). Trimming shortened V by 1 base and J by 4 bases, and 2 bases separated the two germline ends. The CDR3 region is CASSLLGANVLTF. Here the CDR3 DNA reads TGTGCCAGCAGTTTATTGGGGGCCAACGTCCTGACTTTC.

The rearrangement uses TRBV7-3 and TRBJ2-6; D possibly corresponds to TRBD1 (5 bases). The CDR3 has 17 residues. Germline V gives CDR1 SGHTA, CDR2 FQGTGA. Deletions cut 5 bases from V and 0 bases from J, with 14 bases between. The CDR3 sequence: CASSRPAGPSGANVLTF. Here the CDR3 DNA reads TGTGCCAGCAGCAGACCCGCAGGGCCCTCTGGGGCCAACGTCCTGACTTTC.

The V call is TRBV7-2, the J call TRBJ1-1; 7 bases agree with TRBD1. The CDR3 runs to 18 residues. Trimming at V came to 3 bases and at J to 1 base, leaving 14 bases not matched to a gene. CDR1 and CDR2 from the germline V gene are SGHTA and FQGNSA. CDR3 sequence: CASSLGPGTVIRNTEAFF. CDR3 DNA: TGTGCCAGCAGCTTGGGTCCCGGGACAGTTATTCGGAACACTGAAGCTTTCTTT.

The chain carries TRBV12-5 and TRBJ2-7; D is possibly TRBD2 (6 bases). Germline CDR1 and CDR2: LGHNT and FRNRAP. CDR3 length: 15 amino acids. V lost 2 bases to trimming and J lost 6 bases, with 17 bases between them. The DNA for the CDR3 is TGTGCTAGTGGTTTGTGGCCTAGCGAGGGGCGCGAGCAGTACTTC. Amino acids: CASGLWPSEGREQYF. Full variable domain (rest looked up from reference TRBV12-5 and TRBJ2-7): DARVTQTPRHKVTEMGQEVTMRCQPILGHNTVFWYRQTMMQGLELLAYFRNRAPLDDSGMPKDRFSAEMPDATLATLKIQPSEPRDSAVYFCASGLWPSEGREQYFGPGTRLTVT.

In DNA form, the CDR3 reads TGTGCCAGCAGGGTGGACAGGGATAATTCACCCCTCCACTTT. Its protein product is CASRVDRDNSPLHF. V usage is TRBV2 and J usage is TRBJ1-6; 8 bases map to TRBD1. This CDR3 comprises 14 residues. From germline, CDR1 is SNHLY and CDR2 FYNNEI. The V and J ends lost 6 bases and 5 bases, in that order; junction bases with no gene match: 3.

V usage is TRBV10-3 and J usage is TRBJ2-7; tentatively, D is TRBD2 (6 bases). The CDR3 extends over 14 amino acids. Germline V CDR1 and CDR2: ENHRY, SYGVKD. V lost 4 bases and J 6 bases, leaving 16 bases between the germline ends. In DNA, the CDR3 is TGTGCCATCAGTGCCGGGACTGGTGGGATCGAGCAGTACTTC. Protein sequence: CAISAGTGGIEQYF.

The chain combines TRBV11-1 with TRBJ2-2, with 7 bases fitting TRBD2. Germline V gene sequence: CDR1 SGHAT, CDR2 FQDESV (reference sequence). The CDR3 runs 15 residues. The V segment lost 8 bases and the J segment 5 bases; nucleotides outside the gene matches: 11. As DNA, the CDR3 is TGTGCCAGCGGGGGGGACTCCGAGGGAACCGGGGAGCTGTTTTTT. Translation: CASGGDSEGTGELFF.

As to this clone: Different DNA sequences within this sample yield the same CDR3. CDR3 DNA sequence: TGTGCCAGCAGCGTTCAGGGAAACACTGAAGCTTTCTTT. Its translation is CASSVQGNTEAFF. The V and J genes are TRBV9 and TRBJ1-1; the D gene is possibly TRBD1 (5 bases). The CDR3 is made up of 13 amino acids. Germline V lookup: CDR1 SGDLS, CDR2 YYNGEE. Trimming stripped 2 bases from V and 2 bases from J, with 7 bases between.

The rearrangement uses TRBV27 and TRBJ1-1; D is perhaps TRBD1 (5 bases). The V end lost 8 bases, the J end lost 1 base, and 17 bases lay between the germline ends. CDR1 is MNHEY and CDR2 is SMNVEV in the germline V gene (reference sequence). The CDR3 consists of 15 residues. This CDR3 reads CASQWSTVGNTEAFF. CDR3 coding DNA: TGTGCCAGCCAATGGTCGACAGTAGGGAACACTGAAGCTTTCTTT.

The chain carries TRBV9 and TRBJ2-5; 13 bases are shared with TRBD2. In germline, CDR1 is SGDLS, CDR2 YYNGEE. This CDR3 has 17 residues. V shed 4 bases, J shed 2 bases, and the junction held 8 bases outside the gene matches. The CDR3 loop is CASSPRLAGGRQETQYF. CDR3 nucleotide sequence: TGTGCCAGCAGCCCCCGACTAGCGGGAGGCCGACAAGAGACCCAGTACTTC.

V gene TRBV5-4 combines with J gene TRBJ2-7; 8 bases line up with TRBD1. Germline values: CDR1 SGHNT, CDR2 YYREEE (reference sequence). The CDR3 extends over 15 amino acids. The junction had 8 bases not matched to a gene; V was cut back by 4 bases and J by 2 bases. CDR3 amino acids: CASSDRQGITYEQYF. The CDR3 region has the DNA TGTGCCAGCAGCGACCGACAGGGGATTACCTACGAGCAGTACTTC.

CDR3 residues: CASSEWYRDRTEAFF. Here the CDR3 DNA reads TGTGCCAGCAGTGAATGGTACAGGGATAGGACTGAAGCTTTCTTT. The genes are TRBV25-1 and TRBJ1-1; D is possibly TRBD1 (6 bases). This CDR3 region has 15 residues. V shed 1 base and J shed 5 bases, with 14 bases lying between them. Germline V lookup: CDR1 MGHDK, CDR2 SYGVNS.

The gene calls are TRBV9 and TRBJ2-5; D assignment may be TRBD1 or TRBD2 (5 bases each). The length of the CDR3 is 15 residues. CDR1 SGDLS and CDR2 YYNGEE come from the germline V gene. With 4 bases removed from V and 0 bases from J, the gap between germline ends came to 13 bases. The CDR3 region has the DNA TGTGCCAGCAGCAAAGGGACGCTGAACCAAGAGACCCAGTACTTC. Translation gives CASSKGTLNQETQYF. Full variable domain (remainder filled in from reference TRBV9 and TRBJ2-5): DSGVTQTPKHLITATGQRVTLRCSPRSGDLSVYWYQQSLDQGLQFLIQYYNGEERAKGNILERFSAQQFPDLHSELNLSSLELGDSALYFCASSKGTLNQETQYFGPGTRLLVL.

J is TRBJ1-2 and V is TRBV30, with TRBD1 matching over 8 bases. The CDR3 has 14 amino acids. CDR1 GTSNPN and CDR2 SVGIG come from the germline V gene (reference sequence). Germline trimming cut 5 bases from V and 4 bases from J; bases unmatched to any gene: 9. CDR3: CAWGQGVEGYGYTF. CDR3 nucleotide sequence: TGTGCCTGGGGACAGGGTGTGGAGGGCTATGGCTACACCTTC.

This rearrangement joins TRBV7-6 to TRBJ2-5; no definite D call. CDR1 and CDR2 from the germline V gene are SGHVS and FNYEAQ. There are 13 residues in the CDR3. Trimming removed 5 bases at V and 5 bases at J, with 12 bases between. The CDR3 protein is CASSPTLQETQYF. CDR3 sequence (DNA): TGTGCCAGCAGCCCTACCCTCCAGGAGACCCAGTACTTC.

This chain uses TRBV10-3 with TRBJ2-1, with D possibly TRBD2 on 6 matching bases. In germline, CDR1 is ENHRY, CDR2 SYGVKD. Trimming took 5 bases from V and 0 from J, leaving 11 bases between them. CDR3 size: 15 residues. The CDR3 sequence: CAISQAGLSYNEQFF. The DNA of the CDR3 is TGTGCCATCAGTCAGGCGGGGCTCTCCTACAATGAGCAGTTCTTC.

V gene TRBV6-5 combines with J gene TRBJ2-7; D possibly uses TRBD1 or TRBD2 (5 bases each). The V gene lost 11 bases and the J gene lost 7 bases, with 18 bases spanning the gap. This CDR3 is built from 12 residues. The germline CDR1 and CDR2 sequences are MNHEY and SVGAGI. CDR3 DNA: TGTGCCGCAGACGCAGGGTCGGGGGAGCAGTACTTC. Amino acid sequence: CAADAGSGEQYF.

V is TRBV18 and J is TRBJ1-5; D possibly corresponds to TRBD1 (5 bases). This CDR3 comprises 18 residues. V shed 1 base and J shed 0 bases, with 16 bases lying between them. Germline-derived CDR1 and CDR2 are KGHSH and LQKENI. In nucleotides, the CDR3 is TGTGCCAGCTCACCACTGGGACCAGCCCCCTATAGCAATCAGCCCCAGCATTTT. It encodes CASSPLGPAPYSNQPQHF.

About this clone itself: The same CDR3 also results from other DNA sequences found in this sample. V is TRBV15 and J is TRBJ2-7; 9 bases match TRBD2. Per the germline V gene, CDR1 is LNHNV and CDR2 is YYDKDF (reference sequence). Trimming removed 2 bases from V and 0 bases from J; junction bases left unmatched: 2. This CDR3 contains 15 residues. The CDR3 sequence is CATSRRSGSSYEQYF. The CDR3 DNA reads as TGTGCCACCAGCAGACGTAGCGGGAGCTCCTACGAGCAGTACTTC.

This clone was counted once. This chain's CDR3 is CASSGDRRLEPLHF. CDR3 sequence (DNA): TGTGCCAGTAGTGGAGACAGGCGGCTCGAGCCCCTCCACTTT. The V gene is TRBV19, the J gene TRBJ1-6; tentative D call: TRBD1 (6 bases). Trimming stripped 5 bases from V and 13 bases from J, with 18 bases between. This CDR3 has 14 residues. Per the germline V gene, CDR1 is LNHDA and CDR2 is SQIVND (reference sequence).

The gene calls are TRBV30 and TRBJ2-2, with 7 bases that match TRBD2. Per germline, CDR1 GTSNPN and CDR2 SVGIG (reference sequence). This CDR3 has 13 residues. The ends lost 8 bases at V and 5 bases at J; junction bases unmatched: 8. CDR3 protein: CARTQGGTGELFF. The CDR3 DNA follows: TGTGCCAGAACTCAGGGAGGGACCGGGGAGCTGTTTTTT.

V gene TRBV7-2 combines with J gene TRBJ2-1; D gene unclear. Germline CDR1 and CDR2: SGHTA and FQGNSA. V lost 1 base to trimming and J lost 3 bases, with 7 bases between them. The CDR3 extends over 14 amino acids. The CDR3 DNA reads as TGTGCCAGCAGCTTAGGGCTATTCTACAATGAGCAGTTCTTC. Translation: CASSLGLFYNEQFF.

This chain uses TRBV25-1 with TRBJ1-4, with 9 nucleotides matching TRBD1. The J segment lost 7 bases and the V segment lost 3 bases, leaving 6 bases of the junction unmatched. Germline values: CDR1 MGHDK, CDR2 SYGVNS. The CDR3 contains 15 residues. CDR3 bases: TGTGCCAGCAGTGAGGCCGGGACAGGGTCTGAAAAACTGTTTTTT. This sequence encodes CASSEAGTGSEKLFF. Full variable domain (rest looked up from reference TRBV25-1 and TRBJ1-4): EADIYQTPRYLVIGTGKKITLECSQTMGHDKMYWYQQDPGMELHLIHYSYGVNSTEKGDLSSESTVSRIRTEHFPLTLESARPSHTSQYLCASSEAGTGSEKLFFGSGTQLSVL.